A single T cell receptor beta chain is shown here with its context. TCRdb re-processed the PCR reads through MiXCR. The table includes approximately 38,000 clones, 17% detected once. Patients had received no treatment of any kind before thyroid surgery. These data come from a study of metastatic and nonmetastatic thyroid tumors. Germline loops: CDR1 MDHEN, CDR2 SYDVKM. The CDR3 loop spans 16 amino acids. V gave up 3 bases and J gave up 7 bases, with 20 bases separating them. V is TRBV28 and J is TRBJ2-3, with D tentatively TRBD2 (5 bases). Sequencing was performed on tumor tissue. The source is a female donor with papillary thyroid cancer or a benign thyroid nodule (not recorded which). Some clones in this sample may be carry-over from other donors' samples. In DNA, the CDR3 is TGTGCCAGCAGTTTTGCGGGCAGGTCACATACATATACGCAGTATTTT. Translation gives CASSFAGRSHTYTQYF.